This T cell receptor (beta chain) was sequenced during a study of CD8 T cells in ankylosing spondylitis. Study outcomes and limitations: Disease-linked clones displayed a CD8+ phenotype and appeared relatively rarely in peripheral blood.

At least ten counts were recorded for this clonotype. The antigen is unknown. The CDR3 is 16 residues long. Germline CDR1 and CDR2: KGHDR and SFDVKD. V lost 3 bases to trimming and J lost 3 bases; unmatched junction nucleotides: 8. 5'-RACE, quantitative and with molecular barcodes, yielded the TCR beta libraries. One entry per CDR3 protein, called by TCRdb with MiXCR from the 5' RACE reads. The sample consists of 150,000 to 200,000 distinct CDR3 sequences, about 18% of them appearing once. The specimen was blood, either unsorted or a sorted T cell fraction (not recorded which). The chain links TRBV24-1 to TRBJ2-3, with 7 bases aligning to TRBD2. The origin of this receptor is a male donor with ankylosing spondylitis or in good health (not recorded which). CDR3 protein: CATSDPRGGGTDTQYF. The CDR3 DNA reads as TGTGCCACCAGTGATCCCCGCGGGGGTGGAACAGATACGCAGTATTTT.